The 27 T cell receptor beta chains given below trace back to one sample, sequenced in a study of cytomegalovirus exposure and HLA in healthy donors. The PCR had 60 Vbeta and 13 Jbeta primers. Method: immunoSEQ multiplex PCR; TCRdb's copy keeps in-frame clones and lacks some. The sample shows more than 95,000 clones, 10% of them seen only once. The sequencing input was PBMCs. The receptor set was obtained from a man aged 40-55 years in good health and CMV-seropositive.

This clone was seen only a few times. The chain combines TRBV13 with TRBJ2-1, with a tentative D call TRBD2 (6 bases). V lost 2 bases to trimming and J lost 5 bases, with 7 bases between them. The V gene's germline CDR1 is PRHDT and CDR2 FYEKMQ (reference sequence). CDR3 length equals 13 residues. The CDR3 spells CASSLRGNNEQFF. The CDR3 region has the DNA TGTGCCAGCAGCTTACGGGGGAACAATGAGCAGTTCTTC.

This clone has more than one count but fewer than ten. The chain uses TRBV5-6 and TRBJ2-7; 11 bases agree with TRBD2. V was pared by 2 bases and J by 2 bases, with 6 bases of the junction left unmatched. The CDR3 contains 16 residues. Germline V CDR1 and CDR2: SGHDT, YYEEEE. The CDR3 region is CASSFHRLAGPYEQYF. In nucleotides, the CDR3 is TGTGCCAGCAGCTTTCACCGACTAGCGGGACCCTACGAGCAGTACTTC.

This chain links TRBV30 with TRBJ2-7; possibly TRBD2 for D (6 bases). This CDR3 has 15 amino acids. Trimming removed 5 bases from V and 1 base from J, with 18 bases in between. Germline V CDR1 and CDR2: GTSNPN, SVGIG (reference sequence). The CDR3 is CAWGGAGRRSYEQYF. The CDR3 nucleotides are TGTGCCTGGGGAGGGGCAGGGCGAAGATCCTACGAGCAGTACTTC.

This chain joins TRBV9 and TRBJ1-2, with 7 bases lining up with TRBD1. Germline lookup yields CDR1 SGDLS and CDR2 YYNGEE. After removal of 4 bases from V and 7 bases from J, the junction contained 7 bases not matched to a gene. The CDR3 is 13 amino acids. DNA for the CDR3: TGTGCCAGCAGCTTGAGACAGGGTGCTGGCTACACCTTC. It yields the protein CASSLRQGAGYTF.

Points on this clone: The junction and the germline gene differ at one end; a read error may be behind it. The chain carries TRBV7-7 and TRBJ2-7; TRBD2 matches 9 bases. This CDR3 spans 15 amino acids. Germline lookup yields CDR1 SSHAT and CDR2 FNYEAQ (reference sequence). As DNA, the CDR3 is TGTGCTAGCAGCTCCCGACTAGCGGAGACCTACGAGCAGTACTTC. Translating gives CASSSRLAETYEQYF. Full variable domain (remainder filled in from reference TRBV7-7 and TRBJ2-7): GAGVSQSPRYKVTKRGQDVTLRCDPISSHATLYWYQQALGQGPEFLTYFNYEAQPDKSGLPSDRFSAERPEGSISTLTIQRTEQRDSAMYRCASSSRLAETYEQYFGPGTRLTVT.

This clone was detected only once. The chain combines TRBV11-3 with TRBJ2-5; maybe TRBD2 (6 bases). Germline CDR1 and CDR2: SGHNT and YENEEA. The length of the CDR3 is 12 residues. The V end was cut by 7 bases, the J end by 2 bases, with 8 bases between. The CDR3 DNA reads TGTGCCAGCAATGCGGGGCAAGAGACCCAGTACTTC. This encodes CASNAGQETQYF.

This clone was detected only a few times. CDR3 sequence (DNA): TGTGCCAGCAGCTCTGGGACAGGGTGGCAGACCCAGTACTTC. Its translation is CASSSGTGWQTQYF. The rearrangement uses TRBV7-3 and TRBJ2-5; 9 positions agree with TRBD1. The CDR3 is made up of 14 amino acids. Germline-derived CDR1 and CDR2 are SGHTA and FQGTGA. J was trimmed by 6 bases and V by 4 bases; bases with no gene match: 6.

The chain combines TRBV10-2 with TRBJ2-5, with a weak D call TRBD2 (5 bases). This CDR3 is 13 amino acids long. Germline V gene lookup returns CDR1 WSHSY and CDR2 SAAADI. Trimming took 7 bases from V and 4 from J, leaving 13 bases between them. CDR3 DNA sequence: TGCGCCAGCACGGGCGAGGAGGCAGAGACCCAGTACTTC. Its translation is CASTGEEAETQYF.

This clone was picked up a small number of times. The chain links TRBV10-2 to TRBJ2-6; perhaps TRBD1 as D (5 bases). Between the trimmed V and J ends, which lost 5 bases and 0 bases, there was a span of 8 bases. The germline gives CDR1 WSHSY, CDR2 SAAADI. The CDR3 sequence is 15 residues long. CDR3: CASSPQASGANVLTF. CDR3 coding DNA: TGCGCCAGCAGTCCACAGGCCTCTGGGGCCAACGTCCTGACTTTC.

The chain uses TRBV14 and TRBJ2-7, with TRBD1 identical over 9 bases. Germline lookup yields CDR1 SGHDN and CDR2 FVKESK. CDR3 size: 13 residues. Trimming removed 1 base from V and 13 bases from J; junction bases left unmatched: 8. CDR3 bases: TGTGCCAGCAGCCAAGCCGTACAGGGGGCGCTTTACTTC. Translation gives CASSQAVQGALYF.

In this sample, this clone turned up a few times. V usage is TRBV27 and J usage is TRBJ2-2, with 8 nucleotides matching TRBD1. Germline V lookup: CDR1 MNHEY, CDR2 SMNVEV (reference sequence). The junction had 5 bases not matched to a gene; V was cut back by 8 bases and J by 3 bases. This CDR3 has 14 residues. CDR3 in amino acids: CASPGQGDTGELFF. The CDR3 DNA reads as TGTGCCAGCCCAGGACAGGGCGACACCGGGGAGCTGTTTTTT.

The chain has TRBV19 and TRBJ1-2; 7 bases align to TRBD1. Trimming took 6 bases from V and 4 from J; bases not matched to a gene: 14. This CDR3 has 16 residues. Germline values: CDR1 LNHDA, CDR2 SQIVND (reference sequence). CDR3 loop: CASSTDPVGTAYGYTF. The CDR3 DNA reads as TGTGCCAGTAGCACTGATCCTGTCGGGACAGCCTATGGCTACACCTTC.

This chain connects TRBV9 to TRBJ2-5, with D possibly matching TRBD2 (6 bases). V gave up 4 bases and J gave up 1 base, with 14 bases separating them. The CDR3 runs to 15 residues. Germline V gives CDR1 SGDLS, CDR2 YYNGEE. The chain's CDR3 is CASSPQGLLQETQYF. The CDR3 DNA reads as TGTGCCAGCAGCCCGCAGGGACTCCTCCAAGAGACCCAGTACTTC.

The CDR3 spells CASSSVPGQGWGTEAFF. As DNA, the CDR3 is TGCGCCAGCAGCTCCGTCCCGGGACAGGGCTGGGGCACTGAAGCTTTCTTT. The genes are TRBV5-1 and TRBJ1-1; 9 nucleotides line up with TRBD1. The V segment lost 3 bases and the J segment 4 bases; nucleotides outside the gene matches: 13. Germline-derived CDR1 and CDR2 are SGHRS and YFSETQ. This CDR3 comprises 17 residues.

V usage is TRBV7-9 and J usage is TRBJ2-1; 7 nucleotides agree with TRBD2. V shed 7 bases and J 6 bases; nucleotides not matched to a gene: 12. Germline V CDR1 and CDR2: SEHNR, FQNEAQ (reference sequence). This CDR3 is 15 amino acids long. CDR3 loop: CASTGGGSVFNEQFF. The CDR3 nucleotides are TGTGCCAGCACGGGCGGGGGATCGGTATTCAATGAGCAGTTCTTC. The variable domain in full, completed from reference TRBV7-9 and TRBJ2-1, reads DTGVSQNPRHKITKRGQNVTFRCDPISEHNRLYWYRQTLGQGPEFLTYFQNEAQLEKSRLLSDRFSAERPKGSFSTLEIQRTEQGDSAMYLCASTGGGSVFNEQFFGPGTRLTVL.

The gene calls are TRBV5-1 and TRBJ2-2; a weak D match, TRBD1 (5 bases). V was cut by 4 bases and J by 1 base, with 8 bases left in between. CDR1 and CDR2 from the germline V gene are SGHRS and YFSETQ. The CDR3 has 14 amino acids. CDR3: CASSKDRNTGELFF. CDR3 in DNA: TGCGCCAGCAGCAAAGACAGGAACACCGGGGAGCTGTTTTTT.

This chain uses TRBV15 with TRBJ2-1, with D perhaps TRBD2 (5 bases). Trimming took 0 bases from V and 9 from J, leaving 15 bases between them. CDR3 length: 15 residues. Germline CDR1 and CDR2: LNHNV and YYDKDF (reference sequence). CDR3 residues: CATSRDMGDYGEQFF. The DNA of the CDR3 is TGTGCCACCAGCAGAGATATGGGAGATTACGGTGAGCAGTTCTTC.

This clone was observed a few times. The rearrangement links TRBV6-5 to TRBJ2-7, with D perhaps TRBD1 (6 bases). CDR1 and CDR2 (germline): MNHEY, SVGAGI. The CDR3 consists of 13 residues. Trimming cost V 5 bases and J 5 bases, with 13 bases left between them. CDR3 loop: CASSTRGINEQYF. The CDR3 bases are TGTGCCAGCAGTACCAGGGGAATCAACGAGCAGTACTTC.

This clone has just a few counts. The chain is built from TRBV9 and TRBJ1-1; TRBD1 is a possible D gene (6 bases). V gave up 3 bases and J gave up 5 bases, with 17 bases separating them. The germline V gene has CDR1 SGDLS and CDR2 YYNGEE. The CDR3 is 15 amino acids. The CDR3: CASSADRQPGTEAFF. The CDR3 coding sequence is TGTGCCAGCAGCGCGGACAGACAACCGGGGACTGAAGCTTTCTTT.

This chain joins TRBV9 and TRBJ2-7; 8 bases map to TRBD2. V shed 0 bases and J 2 bases; nucleotides not matched to a gene: 1. Germline V gives CDR1 SGDLS, CDR2 YYNGEE. The CDR3 loop spans 14 amino acids. This chain's CDR3 is CASSVDSGTYEQYF. Written as DNA, the CDR3 is TGTGCCAGCAGCGTAGATAGCGGGACCTACGAGCAGTACTTC.

The V call is TRBV9, the J call TRBJ1-1; D is perhaps TRBD1 (5 bases). The CDR3 covers 14 residues. CDR1 and CDR2 (germline): SGDLS, YYNGEE. V was clipped by 4 bases and J by 3 bases, with 13 bases between them. CDR3 nucleotides: TGTGCCAGCAGCTCCGACAGTATGGACACTGAAGCTTTCTTT. This translates into CASSSDSMDTEAFF.

The chain carries TRBV7-9 and TRBJ2-5; TRBD1 agrees at 9 bases. The J call could be wrong; TRBJ2-7 is a better fit for the DNA end. The CDR3 spans 14 residues. Per germline, CDR1 SEHNR and CDR2 FQNEAQ (reference sequence). The CDR3 region is CASIRDREEYEQYF. The CDR3 region has the DNA TGTGCCAGCATCCGGGACAGGGAAGAGTACGAGCAGTACTTC.

There are a few counts of this clone. The chain combines TRBV7-2 with TRBJ2-1; D might be TRBD2 (5 bases). The V end lost 7 bases, the J end lost 0 bases, and 10 bases lay between the germline ends. This CDR3 region has 14 residues. The germline V gene has CDR1 SGHTA and CDR2 FQGNSA. This CDR3 reads CASMRTDSYNEQFF. CDR3 DNA sequence: TGTGCCAGCATGCGGACTGACTCCTACAATGAGCAGTTCTTC.

This clone was picked up a small number of times. At one end the junction does not follow the germline gene, possibly because of a read error. This chain links TRBV2 with TRBJ1-5; D is uncertain. The germline V gene has CDR1 SNHLY and CDR2 FYNNEI. CDR3 length: 14 residues. In nucleotides, the CDR3 is TGTGCCAGCAGTTATCTGGATAGCAATCGGCCCCAGCATTTT. Its translation: CASSYLDSNRPQHF. The full variable domain, rest sourced from reference TRBV2 and TRBJ1-5, is EPEVTQTPSHQVTQMGQEVILRCVPISNHLYFYWYRQILGQKVEFLVSFYNNEISEKSEIFDDQFSVERPDGSNFTLKIRSTKLEDSAMYFCASSYLDSNRPQHFGDGTRLSIL.

The sample holds a few counts of this clone. The gene calls are TRBV6-1 and TRBJ2-1, with D possibly being TRBD1 (5 bases). Looked up from germline, CDR1 is MNHNS and CDR2 is SASEGT. The CDR3 spans 14 residues. Trimming took 8 bases from V and 6 from J, leaving 17 bases between them. This CDR3 is CASGEPGKANEQFF. CDR3 bases: TGTGCCAGCGGCGAGCCAGGGAAGGCCAATGAGCAGTTCTTC.

The chain is built from TRBV13 and TRBJ2-1; 7 nucleotides align to TRBD2. Losses at the gene ends were 5 bases for V and 0 bases for J; bases not matched to a gene: 7. The CDR3 is made up of 16 amino acids. Germline V CDR1 and CDR2: PRHDT, FYEKMQ (reference sequence). DNA for the CDR3: TGTGCCAGCAGCGACCGACTAGCAGCCTCCTACAATGAGCAGTTCTTC. The encoded protein is CASSDRLAASYNEQFF.

This clone was counted a few times. The chain is built from TRBV27 and TRBJ1-1, with no clear D. The CDR3 sequence is 14 residues long. Germline CDR1 reads MNHEY; CDR2 reads SMNVEV (reference sequence). The germline V and J ends were trimmed by 5 bases and 5 bases, with 15 bases remaining between them. CDR3 sequence: CASSPGLGSTEAFF. CDR3 coding DNA: TGTGCCAGCAGTCCAGGACTGGGGAGTACTGAAGCTTTCTTT.